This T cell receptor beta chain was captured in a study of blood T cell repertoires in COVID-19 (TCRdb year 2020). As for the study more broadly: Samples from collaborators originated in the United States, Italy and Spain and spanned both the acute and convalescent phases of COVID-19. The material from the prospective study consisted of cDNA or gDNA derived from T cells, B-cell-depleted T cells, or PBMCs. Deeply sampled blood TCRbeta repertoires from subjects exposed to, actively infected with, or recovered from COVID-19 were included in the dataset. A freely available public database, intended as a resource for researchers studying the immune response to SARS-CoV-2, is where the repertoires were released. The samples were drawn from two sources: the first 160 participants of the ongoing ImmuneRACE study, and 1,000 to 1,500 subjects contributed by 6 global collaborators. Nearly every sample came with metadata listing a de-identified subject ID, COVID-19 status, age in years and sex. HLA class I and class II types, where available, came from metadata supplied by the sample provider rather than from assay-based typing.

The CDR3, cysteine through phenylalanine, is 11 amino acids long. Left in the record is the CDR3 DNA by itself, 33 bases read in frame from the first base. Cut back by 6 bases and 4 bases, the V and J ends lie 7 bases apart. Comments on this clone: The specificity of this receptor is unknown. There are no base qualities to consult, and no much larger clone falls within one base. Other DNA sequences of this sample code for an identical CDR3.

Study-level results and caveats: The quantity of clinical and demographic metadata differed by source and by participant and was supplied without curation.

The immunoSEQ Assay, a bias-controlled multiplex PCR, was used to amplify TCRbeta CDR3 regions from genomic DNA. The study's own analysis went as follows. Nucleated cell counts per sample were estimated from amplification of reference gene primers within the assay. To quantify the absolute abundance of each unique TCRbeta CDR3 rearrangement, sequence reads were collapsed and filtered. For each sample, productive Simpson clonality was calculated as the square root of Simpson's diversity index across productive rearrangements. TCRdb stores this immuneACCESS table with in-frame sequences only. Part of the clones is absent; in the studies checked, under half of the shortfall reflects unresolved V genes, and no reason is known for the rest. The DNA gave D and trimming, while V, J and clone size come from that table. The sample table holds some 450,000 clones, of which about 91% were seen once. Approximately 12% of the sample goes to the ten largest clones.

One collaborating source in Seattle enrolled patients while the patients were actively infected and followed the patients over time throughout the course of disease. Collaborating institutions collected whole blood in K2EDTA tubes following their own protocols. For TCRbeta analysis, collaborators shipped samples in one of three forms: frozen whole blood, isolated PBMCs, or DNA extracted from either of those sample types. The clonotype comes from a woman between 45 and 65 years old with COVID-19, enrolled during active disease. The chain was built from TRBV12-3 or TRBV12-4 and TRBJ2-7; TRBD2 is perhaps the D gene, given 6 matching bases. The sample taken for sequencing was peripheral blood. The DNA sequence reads TGTGCCAGCAGCCGGGGGTACGAGCAGTACTTC. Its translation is CASSRGYEQYF.